These T cell receptor beta chains were read from a single sample in a study of siplizumab effects on memory and regulatory T cells. Method: immunoSEQ multiplex PCR; TCRdb's copy keeps in-frame clones and lacks some. The sample consists of about 110,000 clones, 92% of them appearing once. The sample was Tregs sorted from blood. The receptor set was obtained from a human donor in good health. The CDR3 runs from the conserved cysteine through the conserved F or W. Each record gives: J gene, V gene, D gene, clone size, CDR3 protein, CDR3 DNA. A D gene is named only where the DNA matches it firmly. Size tells how often a clone was seen (once, few, many) or the class of an expanded clone, and some rows leave it out.

TRBJ1-1 | TRBV18 | TRBD1 | . | CASSSRDRGSEAFF | TGTGCCAGCTCATCACGGGACAGGGGTTCTGAAGCTTTCTTT
TRBJ2-3 | TRBV18 | TRBD2 | . | CASSPLAGRGADTQYF | TGTGCCAGCTCACCACTAGCGGGACGTGGGGCAGATACGCAGTATTTT
TRBJ1-1 | TRBV30 | . | few | CAWSPLGGDTEAFF | TGTGCCTGGAGTCCCCTAGGGGGGGACACTGAAGCTTTCTTT
TRBJ2-7 | TRBV7-8 | TRBD1 | . | CASSREGVSGDSSYEQYF | TGTGCCAGCAGCCGAGAAGGGGTTTCCGGGGACAGCTCCTACGAGCAGTACTTC
TRBJ1-1 | TRBV18 | . | . | CASSPQDLNTEAFF | TGTGCCAGCTCACCCCAAGACCTGAACACTGAAGCTTTCTTT
TRBJ1-2 | TRBV6-5 | TRBD1 | . | CAVQSGTVYGYTF | TGTGCCGTTCAATCCGGGACAGTCTATGGCTACACCTTC
TRBJ2-7 | TRBV5-1 | TRBD1 | . | CASSLEGQGSYEQYF | TGCGCCAGCAGCTTGGAGGGACAGGGGTCCTACGAGCAGTACTTC
TRBJ1-2 | TRBV19 | TRBD1 | . | CASSPDRVPNYGYTF | TGTGCCAGTAGCCCGGACAGGGTACCTAACTATGGCTACACCTTC
TRBJ2-7 | TRBV19 | . | . | CASSTSLAYSYEQYF | TGTGCCAGTAGTACCTCCCTAGCGTACTCCTACGAGCAGTACTTC
TRBJ1-1 | TRBV29-1 | . | . | CSVESSNTEAFF | TGCAGCGTTGAAAGCAGCAACACTGAAGCTTTCTTT
TRBJ2-6 | TRBV19 | . | . | CASSLSGANVLTF | TGTGCCAGTAGCCTCTCTGGGGCCAACGTCCTGACTTTC
TRBJ2-3 | TRBV29-1 | . | once | CSVGGRGADTQYF | TGCAGCGTAGGCGGGCGTGGGGCAGATACGCAGTATTTT
TRBJ1-1 | TRBV7-9 | . | few | CASSLRQGSPEAFF | TGTGCCAGCAGCTTACGTCAGGGCTCGCCTGAAGCTTTCTTT